This T cell receptor (beta chain) was observed in a study of T-cell reconstitution after alpha-beta-depleted transplantation in children. The study, taken as a whole, reports: From surviving recipient T cells and thymic progenitors came the high day-60 TCRbeta diversity observed in some patients. At one year after transplant, newly produced T cells mostly accounted for T-cell counts and diversity. The origin of alpha-beta T cells about two months after transplant was reportedly several hundred expanded graft clones.

Using unique molecular identifiers, the investigators prepared the TCRbeta library. Using its own MiXCR run on the PCR reads, TCRdb lists one record per CDR3 protein. Of fewer than 550,000 distinct CDR3 sequences listed, approximately 10% were seen once; the top ten hold around 15%. This clonotype has at least ten counts. Its antigen is unknown. This clonotype originated in a female patient aged 2-15 years who had a stem cell transplant for aplastic anemia, so the T cells may come from the graft donor. This specimen was PBMCs, mostly from graft donor cells, taken 180 days after TCRalphabeta/CD19-depleted stem cell transplant.

The CDR3 DNA follows: TGTGCCAGCAGCTTGGGGCAGAACAATCAGCCCCAGCATTTT. It codes for CASSLGQNNQPQHF. The V call is TRBV7-2, the J call TRBJ1-5; tentatively, D is TRBD1 (5 bases). Deletions cut 3 bases from V and 3 bases from J, with 9 bases between. Germline CDR1 reads SGHTA; CDR2 reads FQGNSA. The CDR3 totals 14 residues.